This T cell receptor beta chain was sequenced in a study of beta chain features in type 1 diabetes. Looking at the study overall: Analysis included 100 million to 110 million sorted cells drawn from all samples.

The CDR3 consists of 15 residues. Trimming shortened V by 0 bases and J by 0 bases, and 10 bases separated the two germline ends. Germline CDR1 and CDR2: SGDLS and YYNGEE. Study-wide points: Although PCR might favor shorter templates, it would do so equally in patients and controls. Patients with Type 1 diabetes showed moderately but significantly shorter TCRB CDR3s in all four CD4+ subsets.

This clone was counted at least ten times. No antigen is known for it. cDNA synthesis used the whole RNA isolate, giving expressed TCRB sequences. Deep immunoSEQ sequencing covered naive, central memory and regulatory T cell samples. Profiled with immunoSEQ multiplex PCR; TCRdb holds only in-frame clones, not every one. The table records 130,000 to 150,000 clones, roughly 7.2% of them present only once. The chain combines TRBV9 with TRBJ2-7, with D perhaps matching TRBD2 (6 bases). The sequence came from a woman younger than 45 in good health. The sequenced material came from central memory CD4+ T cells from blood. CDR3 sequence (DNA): TGTGCCAGCAGCGTAGGGGGGGACCTCTCCTACGAGCAGTACTTC. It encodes CASSVGGDLSYEQYF.